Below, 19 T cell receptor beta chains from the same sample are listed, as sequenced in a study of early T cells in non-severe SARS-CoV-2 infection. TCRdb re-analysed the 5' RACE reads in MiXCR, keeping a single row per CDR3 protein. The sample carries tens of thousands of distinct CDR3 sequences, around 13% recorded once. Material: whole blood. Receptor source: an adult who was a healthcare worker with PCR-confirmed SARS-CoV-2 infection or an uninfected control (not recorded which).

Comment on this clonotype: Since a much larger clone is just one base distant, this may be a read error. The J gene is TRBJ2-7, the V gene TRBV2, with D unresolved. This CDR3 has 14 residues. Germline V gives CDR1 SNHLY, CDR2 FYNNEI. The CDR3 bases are TGTGCCAGCAGTGAAAGGTTCTCCTCCCACGAGCAGTACTTC. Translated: CASSERFSSHEQYF.

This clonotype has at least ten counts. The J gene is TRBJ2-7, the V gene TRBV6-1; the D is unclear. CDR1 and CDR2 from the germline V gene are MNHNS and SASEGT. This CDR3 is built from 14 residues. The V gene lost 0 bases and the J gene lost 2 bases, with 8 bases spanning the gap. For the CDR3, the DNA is TGTGCCAGCAGTGAAGCGGGCGGTACCTACGAGCAGTACTTC. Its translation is CASSEAGGTYEQYF.

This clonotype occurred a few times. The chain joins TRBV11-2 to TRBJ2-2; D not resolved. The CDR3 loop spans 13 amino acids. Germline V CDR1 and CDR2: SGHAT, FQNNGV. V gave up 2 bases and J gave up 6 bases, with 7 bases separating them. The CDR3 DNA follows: TGTGCCAGCAGCTTACGACGTCCCGGGGAGCTGTTTTTT. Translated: CASSLRRPGELFF.

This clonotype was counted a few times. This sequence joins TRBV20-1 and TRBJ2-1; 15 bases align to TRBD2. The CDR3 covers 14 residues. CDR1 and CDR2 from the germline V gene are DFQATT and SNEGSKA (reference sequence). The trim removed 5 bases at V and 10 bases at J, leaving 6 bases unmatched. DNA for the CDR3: TGCAGTGCTTGGACTAGCGGGGGGGCCCGGGAGCAGTTCTTC. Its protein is CSAWTSGGAREQFF.

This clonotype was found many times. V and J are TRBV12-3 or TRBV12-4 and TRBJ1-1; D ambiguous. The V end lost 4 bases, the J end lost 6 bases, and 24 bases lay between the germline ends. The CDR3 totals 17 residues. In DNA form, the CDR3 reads TGTGCCAGCAGTTCCGTTCCCATGGTGTCGGAGAGGGCTGAAGCTTTCTTT. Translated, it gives CASSSVPMVSERAEAFF.

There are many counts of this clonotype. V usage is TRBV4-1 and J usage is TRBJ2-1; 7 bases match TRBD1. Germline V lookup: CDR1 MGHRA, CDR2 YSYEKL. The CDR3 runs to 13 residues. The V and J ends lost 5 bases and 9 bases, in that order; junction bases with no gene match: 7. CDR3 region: CASSFGQVGEQFF. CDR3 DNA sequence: TGCGCCAGCAGCTTTGGACAGGTCGGTGAGCAGTTCTTC.

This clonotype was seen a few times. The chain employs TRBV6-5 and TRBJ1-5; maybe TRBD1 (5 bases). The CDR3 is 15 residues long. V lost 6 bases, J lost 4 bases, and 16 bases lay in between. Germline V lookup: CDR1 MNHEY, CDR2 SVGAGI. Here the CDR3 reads CASRLGANPNQPQHF. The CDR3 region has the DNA TGTGCCAGCAGACTCGGGGCCAACCCTAATCAGCCCCAGCATTTT.

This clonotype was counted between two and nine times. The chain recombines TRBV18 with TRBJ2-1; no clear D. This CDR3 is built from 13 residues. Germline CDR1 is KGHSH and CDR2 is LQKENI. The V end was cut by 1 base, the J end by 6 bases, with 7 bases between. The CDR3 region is CASSPLGPNEQFF. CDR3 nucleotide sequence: TGTGCCAGCTCACCACTAGGTCCCAATGAGCAGTTCTTC.

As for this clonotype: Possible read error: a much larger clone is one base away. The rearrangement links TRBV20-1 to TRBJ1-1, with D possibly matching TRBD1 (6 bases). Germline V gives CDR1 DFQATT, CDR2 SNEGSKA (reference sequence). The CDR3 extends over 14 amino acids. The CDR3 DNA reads TGCAGTGCCCCCTTCACAGGGAGGGGAACTGAAGCTATCTTT. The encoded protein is CSAPFTGRGTEAIF.

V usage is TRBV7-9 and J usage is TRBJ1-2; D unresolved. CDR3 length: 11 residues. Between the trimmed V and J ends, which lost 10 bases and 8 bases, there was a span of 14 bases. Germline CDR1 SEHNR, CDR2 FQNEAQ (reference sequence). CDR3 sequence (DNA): TGTGCCATCGTCCGGACGGACGGCTACACCTTC. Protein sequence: CAIVRTDGYTF.

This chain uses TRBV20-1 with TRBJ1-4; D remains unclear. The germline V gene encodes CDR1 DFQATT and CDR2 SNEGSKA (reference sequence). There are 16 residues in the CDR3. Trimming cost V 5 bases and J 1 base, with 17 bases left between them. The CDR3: CSAPPMEGVTNEKLFF. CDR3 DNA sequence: TGCAGTGCTCCCCCAATGGAGGGTGTAACTAATGAAAAACTGTTTTTT.

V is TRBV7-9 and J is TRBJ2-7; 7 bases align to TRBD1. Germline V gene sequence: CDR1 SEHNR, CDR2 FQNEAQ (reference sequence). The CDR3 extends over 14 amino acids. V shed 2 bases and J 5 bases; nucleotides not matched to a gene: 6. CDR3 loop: CASSLSDRVHEQYF. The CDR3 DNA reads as TGTGCCAGCAGCTTAAGCGACAGGGTACACGAGCAGTACTTC.

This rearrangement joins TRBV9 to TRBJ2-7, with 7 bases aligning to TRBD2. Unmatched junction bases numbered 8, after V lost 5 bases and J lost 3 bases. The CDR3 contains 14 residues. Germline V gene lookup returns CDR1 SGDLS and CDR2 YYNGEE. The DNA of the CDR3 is TGTGCCAGCAGTCGAGCGGGACCAGACTACGAGCAGTACTTC. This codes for CASSRAGPDYEQYF.

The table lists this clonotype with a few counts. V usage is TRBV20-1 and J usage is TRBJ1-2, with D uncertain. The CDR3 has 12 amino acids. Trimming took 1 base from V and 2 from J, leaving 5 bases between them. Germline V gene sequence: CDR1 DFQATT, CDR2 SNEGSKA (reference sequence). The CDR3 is CSARGDNYGYTF. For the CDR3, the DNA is TGCAGTGCTAGAGGTGACAACTATGGCTACACCTTC.

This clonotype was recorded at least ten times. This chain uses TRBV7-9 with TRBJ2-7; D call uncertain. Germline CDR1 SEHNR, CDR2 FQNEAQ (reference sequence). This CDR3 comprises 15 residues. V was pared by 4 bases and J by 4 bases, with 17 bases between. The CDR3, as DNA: TGTGCCAGCAGCTACGTGACCCCCCGGGCTTACGAGCAGTACTTC. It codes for CASSYVTPRAYEQYF.

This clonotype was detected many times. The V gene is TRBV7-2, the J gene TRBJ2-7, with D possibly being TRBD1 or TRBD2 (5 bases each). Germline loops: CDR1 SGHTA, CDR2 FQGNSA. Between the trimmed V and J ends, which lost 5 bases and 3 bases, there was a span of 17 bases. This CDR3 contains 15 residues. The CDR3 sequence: CASSAQYGANYEQYF. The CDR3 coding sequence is TGTGCCAGCAGCGCCCAATACGGGGCAAACTACGAGCAGTACTTC.

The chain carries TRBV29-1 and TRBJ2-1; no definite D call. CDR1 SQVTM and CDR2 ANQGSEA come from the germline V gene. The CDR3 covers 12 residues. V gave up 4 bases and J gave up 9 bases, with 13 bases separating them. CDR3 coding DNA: TGCAGCGTTGTCCCACTACTTGGTGAGCAGTTCTTC. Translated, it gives CSVVPLLGEQFF.

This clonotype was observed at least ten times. CDR3 in amino acids: CASSSLFGTQYF. CDR3 DNA sequence: TGTGCCAGCAGTTCCCTGTTTGGTACGCAGTATTTT. The V gene is TRBV12-3 or TRBV12-4, the J gene TRBJ2-3, with D unresolved. V shed 4 bases and J shed 8 bases, with 10 bases lying between them. This CDR3 has 12 residues.

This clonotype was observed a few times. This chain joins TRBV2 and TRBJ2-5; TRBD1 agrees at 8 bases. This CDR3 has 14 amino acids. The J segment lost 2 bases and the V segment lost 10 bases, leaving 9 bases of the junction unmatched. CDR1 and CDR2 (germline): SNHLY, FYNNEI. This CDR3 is CATTRTGKQETQYF. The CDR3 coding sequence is TGTGCCACCACCCGGACAGGGAAACAAGAGACCCAGTACTTC.